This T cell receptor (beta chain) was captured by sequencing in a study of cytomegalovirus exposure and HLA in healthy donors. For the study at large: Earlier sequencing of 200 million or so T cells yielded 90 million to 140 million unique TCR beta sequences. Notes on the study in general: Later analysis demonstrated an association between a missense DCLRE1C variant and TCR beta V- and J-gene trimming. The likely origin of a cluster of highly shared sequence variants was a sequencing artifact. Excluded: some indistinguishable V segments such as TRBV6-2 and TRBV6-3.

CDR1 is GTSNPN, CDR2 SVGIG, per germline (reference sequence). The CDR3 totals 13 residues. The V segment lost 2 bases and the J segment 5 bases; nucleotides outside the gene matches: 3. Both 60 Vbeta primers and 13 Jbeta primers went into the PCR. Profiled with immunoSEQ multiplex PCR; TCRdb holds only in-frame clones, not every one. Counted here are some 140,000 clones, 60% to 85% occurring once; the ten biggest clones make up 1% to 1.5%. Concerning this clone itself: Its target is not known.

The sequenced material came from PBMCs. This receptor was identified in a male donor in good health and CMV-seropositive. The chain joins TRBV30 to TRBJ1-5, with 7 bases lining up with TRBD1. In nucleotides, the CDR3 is TGTGCCTGGAGTAGACAGGGAGATCAGCCCCAGCATTTT. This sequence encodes CAWSRQGDQPQHF.